This T cell receptor (beta chain) was retrieved from a study of blood T cell repertoires in COVID-19. The wider study: COVID-19 samples collected from the United States, Italy and Spain covered acute and convalescent phases. T cells, B-cell-depleted T cells, or PBMCs provided the cDNA or gDNA that served as material.

Germline V lookup: CDR1 SGHTA, CDR2 FQGNSA. With V trimmed by 6 bases and J by 4 bases, 9 bases remained unmatched. This CDR3 spans 15 amino acids. Per the study methods: How many nucleated cells were present was estimated from reference gene primer amplification. The data were produced by immunoSEQ multiplex PCR, yet TCRdb's version contains in-frame clones alone and is incomplete. The D gene and trimming were derived from the DNA, and the V and J assignments and clone size from that table. The sample has about 160,000 clones; 60% to 85% are singletons. The chain carries TRBV7-2 and TRBJ1-3; 7 positions match TRBD1. This sequence was found in a man between 65 and 85 years old with acute or convalescent COVID-19. Input material: peripheral blood. The CDR3 DNA follows: TGTGCCAGCAGTTCGGTGACAGGGTCCGGAAACACCATATATTTT. Residues: CASSSVTGSGNTIYF.